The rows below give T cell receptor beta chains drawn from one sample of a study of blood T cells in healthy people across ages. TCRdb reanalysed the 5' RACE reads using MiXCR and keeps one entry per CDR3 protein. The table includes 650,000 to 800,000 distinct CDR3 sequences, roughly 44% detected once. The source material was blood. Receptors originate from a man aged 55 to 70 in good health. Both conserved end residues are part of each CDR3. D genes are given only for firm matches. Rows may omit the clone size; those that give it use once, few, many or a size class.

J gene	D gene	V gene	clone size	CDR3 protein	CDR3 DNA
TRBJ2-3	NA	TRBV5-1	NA	CASSLAGDSSTDTQYF	TGCGCCAGCAGCTTGGCCGGAGACTCTAGCACAGATACGCAGTATTTT
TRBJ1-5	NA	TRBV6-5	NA	CASSYGRAQPQHF	TGTGCCAGCAGTTACGGCAGGGCTCAGCCCCAGCATTTT
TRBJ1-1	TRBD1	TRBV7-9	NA	CASSGQGDAAFF	TGTGCCAGCAGCGGACAGGGGGATGCGGCTTTCTTT
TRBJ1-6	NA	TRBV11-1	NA	CASSSDDSPLHF	TGTGCCAGCAGCTCCGACGATTCACCCCTCCACTTT
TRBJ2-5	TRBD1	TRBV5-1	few	CASSSTGVVGQETQYF	TGCGCCAGCAGCTCTACAGGGGTGGTGGGCCAAGAGACCCAGTACTTC
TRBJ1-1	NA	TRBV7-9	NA	CVSSLVQSEAFF	TGTGTCAGCAGCTTAGTGCAGAGTGAAGCTTTCTTT
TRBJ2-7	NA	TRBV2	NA	CASSGVNVYEQYF	TGTGCCAGCAGTGGTGTCAACGTATACGAGCAGTACTTC
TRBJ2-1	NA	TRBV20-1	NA	CSARFLTRTSTYNEQFF	TGCAGTGCTAGATTTCTCACCCGCACATCGACCTACAATGAGCAGTTCTTC
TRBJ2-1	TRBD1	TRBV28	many	CASSPPGTAIHNEQFF	TGTGCCAGCAGTCCTCCCGGGACAGCAATTCACAATGAGCAGTTCTTC
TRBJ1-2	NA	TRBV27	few	CASSWSARGNYGYTF	TGTGCCAGCAGTTGGTCAGCCAGGGGCAACTATGGCTACACCTTC
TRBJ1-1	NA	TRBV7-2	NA	CASSLVPGGEAFF	TGTGCCAGCAGCTTAGTGCCGGGGGGGGAAGCTTTCTTT
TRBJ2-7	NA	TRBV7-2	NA	CASSLGPPSPEYF	TGTGCCAGCAGCTTAGGGCCTCCCAGCCCCGAGTACTTC
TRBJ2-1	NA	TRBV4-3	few	CASSQTRETYNEQFF	TGCGCCAGCAGCCAAACGAGGGAAACCTACAATGAGCAGTTCTTC
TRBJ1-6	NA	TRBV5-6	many	CASSLSTTSPLHF	TGTGCCAGCAGCTTGTCGACAACTTCACCCCTCCACTTT
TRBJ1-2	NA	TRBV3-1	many	CASSRDSANYGYTF	TGTGCCAGCAGCCGAGACTCAGCTAACTATGGCTACACCTTC
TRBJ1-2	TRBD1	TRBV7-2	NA	CASRQAFATGDNYGYTF	TGTGCCAGCAGACAAGCGTTTGCGACAGGGGATAACTATGGCTACACCTTC
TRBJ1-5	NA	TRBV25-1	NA	CASSENGSNQPQHF	TGTGCCAGCAGTGAGAATGGTAGCAATCAGCCCCAGCATTTT
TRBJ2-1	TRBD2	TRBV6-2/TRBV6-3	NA	CASSLIVSGGSEQFF	TGTGCCAGCAGTTTGATCGTGAGCGGGGGAAGTGAGCAGTTCTTC
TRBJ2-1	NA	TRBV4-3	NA	CASSQDQRPYRFF	TGCGCCAGCAGCCAAGATCAAAGGCCCTATAGGTTCTTC
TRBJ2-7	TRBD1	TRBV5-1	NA	CASSSWDRQYEQYF	TGCGCCAGCAGCTCGTGGGACAGGCAGTACGAGCAGTACTTC
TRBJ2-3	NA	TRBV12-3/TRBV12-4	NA	CASSFGLTETDTQYF	TGTGCCAGCAGTTTCGGACTCACCGAGACAGATACGCAGTATTTT
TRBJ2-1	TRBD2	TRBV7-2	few	CASSLTSGGIGEQFF	TGTGCCAGCAGCTTAACTAGCGGGGGGATTGGTGAGCAGTTCTTC
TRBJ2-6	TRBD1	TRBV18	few	CASSQGQGRSGANVLTF	TGTGCCAGCTCACAGGGACAGGGGCGGTCTGGGGCCAACGTCCTGACTTTC
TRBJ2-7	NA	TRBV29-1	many	CSAVGQAHYEQYF	TGCAGCGCCGTGGGGCAGGCACACTACGAGCAGTACTTC
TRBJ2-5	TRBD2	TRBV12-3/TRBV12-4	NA	CASSLVIAGPQETQYF	TGTGCCAGCAGTTTAGTAATAGCGGGGCCCCAAGAGACCCAGTACTTC
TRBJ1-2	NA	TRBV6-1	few	CASSDSRGRGGYGYTF	TGTGCCAGCAGTGACAGCCGAGGCAGGGGCGGCTATGGCTACACCTTC
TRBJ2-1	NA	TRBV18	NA	CASSPQGINEQFF	TGTGCCAGCTCACCGCAGGGTATTAATGAGCAGTTCTTC
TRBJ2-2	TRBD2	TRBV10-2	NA	CASSGLAGGYGELFF	TGCGCCAGCAGTGGTCTAGCGGGGGGGTACGGGGAGCTGTTTTTT
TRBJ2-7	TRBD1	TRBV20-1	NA	CSARPGQGANYEQYF	TGCAGTGCTAGGCCCGGACAGGGGGCGAACTACGAGCAGTACTTC
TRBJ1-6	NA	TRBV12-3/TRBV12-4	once	CASSFGENNSPLHF	TGTGCCAGCAGTTTTGGCGAAAACAATTCACCCCTCCACTTT
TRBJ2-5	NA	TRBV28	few	CASSTGAQETQYF	TGTGCCAGCAGTACGGGGGCTCAAGAGACCCAGTACTTC
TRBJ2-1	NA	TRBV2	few	CASSKDPRGSTYNEQFF	TGTGCCAGCAGTAAAGACCCCCGGGGGTCCACCTACAATGAGCAGTTCTTC
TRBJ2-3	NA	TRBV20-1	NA	CSAKPGPSTGTQYF	TGCAGTGCCAAGCCGGGACCAAGCACAGGTACGCAGTATTTT
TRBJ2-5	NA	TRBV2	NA	CASRPYSQETQYF	TGTGCCAGCAGACCATACAGCCAAGAGACCCAGTACTTC
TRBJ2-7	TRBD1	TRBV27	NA	CASSRNRDRIYEQYF	TGTGCCAGCAGTCGAAACCGGGACAGGATTTACGAGCAGTACTTC
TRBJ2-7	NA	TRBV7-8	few	CASSPEETGEQYF	TGTGCCAGCAGCCCAGAGGAGACGGGCGAGCAGTACTTC
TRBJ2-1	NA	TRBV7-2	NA	CASSPSRGFSNEQFF	TGTGCCAGCAGCCCTAGCCGGGGTTTCAGCAATGAGCAGTTCTTC
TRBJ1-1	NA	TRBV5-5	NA	CASSRRTSETEAFF	TGTGCCAGCAGCCGGCGTACATCGGAAACTGAAGCTTTCTTT
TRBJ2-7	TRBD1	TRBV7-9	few	CASSFTGGTYEQYF	TGTGCCAGCAGTTTTACAGGGGGTACCTACGAGCAGTACTTC
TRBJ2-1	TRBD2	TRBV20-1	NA	CSARFYETSGNEQFF	TGCAGTGCCCGTTTTTATGAGACTAGCGGGAATGAGCAGTTCTTC
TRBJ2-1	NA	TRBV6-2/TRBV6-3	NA	CASSYSTGPYNEQFF	TGTGCCAGCAGTTACTCTACCGGGCCATACAATGAGCAGTTCTTC
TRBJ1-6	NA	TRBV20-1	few	CSARPGVESPLHF	TGCAGTGCCAGACCGGGGGTAGAATCACCCCTCCACTTT
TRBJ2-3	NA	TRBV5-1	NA	CASSYREARADTQYF	TGCGCCAGCTCATACAGGGAGGCGAGAGCAGATACGCAGTATTTT
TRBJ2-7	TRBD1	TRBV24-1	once	CATSEAGQGYNEQYF	TGTGCCACCAGTGAGGCGGGACAGGGGTACAATGAGCAGTACTTC
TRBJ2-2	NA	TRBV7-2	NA	CASSTMGAAGELFF	TGTGCCAGCAGCACAATGGGGGCGGCCGGGGAGCTGTTTTTT
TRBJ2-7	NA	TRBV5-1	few	CASSLAEIFGEQYF	TGCGCCAGCAGCTTGGCGGAAATCTTCGGCGAGCAGTACTTC
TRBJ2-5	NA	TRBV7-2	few	CASSLGAEKETQYF	TGTGCCAGCAGCTTGGGGGCCGAAAAAGAGACCCAGTACTTC
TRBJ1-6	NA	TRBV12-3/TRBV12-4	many	CASSLMGKNSPLHF	TGTGCCAGCAGTTTAATGGGGAAAAATTCACCCCTCCACTTT
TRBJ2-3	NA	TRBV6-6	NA	CASSYLVVGTQYF	TGTGCCAGCAGTTACTTGGTGGTAGGTACGCAGTATTTT
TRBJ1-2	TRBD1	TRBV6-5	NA	CASSRIGTANYGYTF	TGTGCCAGCAGCCGGATCGGGACAGCAAACTATGGCTACACCTTC
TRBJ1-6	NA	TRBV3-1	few	CASSQKKRSGESYNSPLHF	TGTGCCAGCAGCCAAAAAAAGCGTTCAGGAGAATCCTATAATTCACCCCTCCACTTT
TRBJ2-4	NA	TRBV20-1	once	CSAAQGPKNIQYF	TGCAGTGCTGCCCAGGGTCCCAAAAACATTCAGTACTTC
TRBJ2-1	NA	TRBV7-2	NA	CASSSLGSRVGQFF	TGTGCCAGCAGCTCGCTCGGATCGAGGGTTGGGCAGTTCTTC
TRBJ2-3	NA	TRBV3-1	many	CASSQATVSTDTQYF	TGTGCCAGCAGCCAAGCTACAGTTAGCACAGATACGCAGTATTTT
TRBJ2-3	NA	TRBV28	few	CASRSGLNTDTQYF	TGTGCCAGCAGATCTGGACTCAACACAGATACGCAGTATTTT
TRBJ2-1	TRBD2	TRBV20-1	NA	CSERGALNNEQFF	TGCAGTGAGCGGGGGGCTTTAAACAATGAGCAGTTCTTC
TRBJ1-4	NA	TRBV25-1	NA	CASSEWAAHNEKLFF	TGTGCCAGCAGTGAATGGGCGGCCCATAATGAAAAACTGTTTTTT
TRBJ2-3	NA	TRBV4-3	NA	CASSQEGGTNTQYF	TGCGCCAGCAGCCAAGAAGGGGGGACAAATACGCAGTATTTT
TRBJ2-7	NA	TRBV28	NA	CASQSPYEQYF	TGTGCCAGCCAGAGCCCCTACGAGCAGTACTTC
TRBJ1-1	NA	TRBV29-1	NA	CSGREEAGAFF	TGCAGCGGGAGGGAGGAGGCTGGAGCTTTCTTT